This T cell receptor beta chain was sequenced during a study of T cells after yellow fever vaccination. The germline V gene encodes CDR1 DFQATT and CDR2 SNEGSKA (reference sequence). The CDR3 has 14 amino acids. Trimming took off 1 base at V and 2 bases at J, with 11 bases between the two ends. Study observations and caveats: Although the secondary response was weaker, it peaked faster, at day 5 versus 15. Repertoires obtained by FACS sorting could include abundant clonotypes that entered as contaminants from the bulk population.

TCR cDNA, made by 5'RACE template switching, carried an added universal primer site and UMIs. TCRdb processed the 5' RACE reads anew with MiXCR; each CDR3 protein has one entry. The sample lists approximately 180,000 distinct CDR3 sequences; roughly 6.2% were seen once. This clonotype came up many times. Antigen specificity is unknown. Here the sequenced sample was CD4+ T cells sorted from PBMCs, taken on the day of the first yellow fever vaccination. The J gene is TRBJ1-1, the V gene TRBV20-1; TRBD1 might be the D (6 bases). This sequence originates from a man aged 18 to 30 who received the YFV17D yellow fever vaccine. In DNA form, the CDR3 reads TGCAGTGCTAGAGTCGGGGGCGCCAACACTGAAGCTTTCTTT. Translation gives CSARVGGANTEAFF.